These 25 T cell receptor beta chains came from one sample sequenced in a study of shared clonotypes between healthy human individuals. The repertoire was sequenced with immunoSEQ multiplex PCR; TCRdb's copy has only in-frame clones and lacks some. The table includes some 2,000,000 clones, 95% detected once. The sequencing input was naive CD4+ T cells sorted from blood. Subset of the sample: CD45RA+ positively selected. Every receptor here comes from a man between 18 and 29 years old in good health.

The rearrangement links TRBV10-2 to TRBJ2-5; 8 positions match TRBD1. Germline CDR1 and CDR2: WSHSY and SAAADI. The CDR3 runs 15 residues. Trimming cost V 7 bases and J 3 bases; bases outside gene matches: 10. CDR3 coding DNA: TGCGCCAGCAAGACCTTGACAGGGGCCAAAGAGACCCAGTACTTC. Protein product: CASKTLTGAKETQYF.

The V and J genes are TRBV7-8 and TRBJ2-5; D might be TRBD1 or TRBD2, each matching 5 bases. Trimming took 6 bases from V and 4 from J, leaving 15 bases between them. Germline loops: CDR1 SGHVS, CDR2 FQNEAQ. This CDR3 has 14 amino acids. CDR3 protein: CASRPRDGRETQYF. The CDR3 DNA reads TGTGCCAGCAGACCCCGGGACGGGCGAGAGACCCAGTACTTC.

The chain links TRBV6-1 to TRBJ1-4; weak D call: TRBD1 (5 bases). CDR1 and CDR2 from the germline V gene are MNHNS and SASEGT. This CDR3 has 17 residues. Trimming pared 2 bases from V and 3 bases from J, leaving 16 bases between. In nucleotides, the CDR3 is TGTGCCAGCAGTGAACGACATGGTGGGGCCGCTAATGAAAAACTGTTTTTT. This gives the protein CASSERHGGAANEKLFF.

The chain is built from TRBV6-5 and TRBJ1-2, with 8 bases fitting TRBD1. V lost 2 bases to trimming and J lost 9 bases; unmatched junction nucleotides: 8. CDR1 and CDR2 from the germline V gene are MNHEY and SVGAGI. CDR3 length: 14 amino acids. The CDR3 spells CASSYVGQGGRYTF. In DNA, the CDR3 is TGTGCCAGCAGTTACGTAGGACAGGGAGGCCGCTACACCTTC.

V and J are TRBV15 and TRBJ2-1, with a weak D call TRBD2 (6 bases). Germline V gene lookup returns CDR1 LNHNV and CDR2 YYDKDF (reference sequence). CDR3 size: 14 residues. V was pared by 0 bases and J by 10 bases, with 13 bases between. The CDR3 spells CATSRDAGPREQFF. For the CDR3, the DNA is TGTGCCACCAGCAGAGATGCGGGGCCAAGGGAGCAGTTCTTC.

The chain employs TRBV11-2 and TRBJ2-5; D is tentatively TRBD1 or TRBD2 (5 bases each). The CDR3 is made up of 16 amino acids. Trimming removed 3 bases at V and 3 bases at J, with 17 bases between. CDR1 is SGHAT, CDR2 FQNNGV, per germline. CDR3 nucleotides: TGTGCCAGCAGCTTTACGCCGGGACGGAAAAAAGAGACCCAGTACTTC. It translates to CASSFTPGRKKETQYF.

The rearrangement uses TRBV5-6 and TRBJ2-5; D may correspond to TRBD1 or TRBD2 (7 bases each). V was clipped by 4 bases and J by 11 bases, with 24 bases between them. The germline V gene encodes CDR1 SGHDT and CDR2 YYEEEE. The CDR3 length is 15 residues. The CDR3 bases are TGTGCCAGCAGCCTCCGGAGCGGGACAGCCAGCGTACAGTACTTC. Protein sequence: CASSLRSGTASVQYF.

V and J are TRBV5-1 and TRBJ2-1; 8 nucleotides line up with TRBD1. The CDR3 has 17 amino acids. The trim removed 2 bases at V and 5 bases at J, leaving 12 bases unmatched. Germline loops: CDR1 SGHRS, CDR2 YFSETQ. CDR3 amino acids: CASSFVPGQVPDNEQFF. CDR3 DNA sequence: TGCGCCAGCAGCTTCGTCCCGGGACAGGTTCCCGACAATGAGCAGTTCTTC.

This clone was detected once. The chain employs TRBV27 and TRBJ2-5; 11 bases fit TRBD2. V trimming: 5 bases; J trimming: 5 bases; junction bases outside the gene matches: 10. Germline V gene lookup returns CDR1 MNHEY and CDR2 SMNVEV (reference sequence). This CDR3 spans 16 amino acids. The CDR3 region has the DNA TGTGCCAGCAGTCTCCTAGCGGGAGGCCGGACGGAGACCCAGTACTTC. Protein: CASSLLAGGRTETQYF.

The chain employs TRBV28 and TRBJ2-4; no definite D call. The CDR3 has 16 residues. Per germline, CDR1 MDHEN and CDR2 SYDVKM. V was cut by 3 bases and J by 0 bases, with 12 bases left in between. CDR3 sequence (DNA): TGTGCCAGCAGTTTCCAGTTGGAGCTAGCCAAAAACATTCAGTACTTC. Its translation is CASSFQLELAKNIQYF. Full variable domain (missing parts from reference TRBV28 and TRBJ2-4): DVKVTQSSRYLVKRTGEKVFLECVQDMDHENMFWYRQDPGLGLRLIYFSYDVKMKEKGDIPEGYSVSREKKERFSLILESASTNQTSMYLCASSFQLELAKNIQYFGAGTRLSVL.

The CDR3 bases are TGTGCCAGTAGTCCTACCGGACAGACAGGGGCTTTCTTT. Protein: CASSPTGQTGAFF. The V and J genes are TRBV19 and TRBJ1-1; 7 nucleotides align to TRBD1. The germline V gene encodes CDR1 LNHDA and CDR2 SQIVND (reference sequence). With 5 bases clipped from V and 11 bases from J, the junction kept 11 bases outside the gene matches. There are 13 residues in the CDR3. The variable domain in full, completed from reference TRBV19 and TRBJ1-1, reads DGGITQSPKYLFRKEGQNVTLSCEQNLNHDAMYWYRQDPGQGLRLIYYSQIVNDFQKGDIAEGYSVSREKKESFPLTVTSAQKNPTAFYLCASSPTGQTGAFFGQGTRLTVV.

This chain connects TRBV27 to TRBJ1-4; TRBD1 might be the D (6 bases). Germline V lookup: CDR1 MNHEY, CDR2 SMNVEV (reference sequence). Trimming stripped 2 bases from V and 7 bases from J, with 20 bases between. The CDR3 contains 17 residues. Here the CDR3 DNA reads TGTGCCAGCAGTTTAGAGGGCTACAGGGTAGTACCTGAAAAACTGTTTTTT. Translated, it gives CASSLEGYRVVPEKLFF.

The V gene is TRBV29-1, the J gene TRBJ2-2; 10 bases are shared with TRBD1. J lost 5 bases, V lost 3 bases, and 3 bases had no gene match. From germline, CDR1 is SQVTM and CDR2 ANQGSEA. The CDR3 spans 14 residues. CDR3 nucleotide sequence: TGCAGCGTTGACCTGGACAGGGGGACCGGGGAGCTGTTTTTT. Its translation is CSVDLDRGTGELFF.

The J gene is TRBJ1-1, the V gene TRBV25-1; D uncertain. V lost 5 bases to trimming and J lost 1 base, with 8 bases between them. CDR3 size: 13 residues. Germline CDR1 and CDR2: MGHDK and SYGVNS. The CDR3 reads CASSIDRNTEAFF. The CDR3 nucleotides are TGTGCCAGCAGTATCGACCGGAACACTGAAGCTTTCTTT.

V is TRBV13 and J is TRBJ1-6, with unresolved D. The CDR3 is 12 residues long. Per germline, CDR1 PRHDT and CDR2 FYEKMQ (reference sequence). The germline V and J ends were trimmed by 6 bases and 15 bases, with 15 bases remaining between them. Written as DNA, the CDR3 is TGTGCCAGCAGTGAGAGGGCGCACCACCTCCACTTT. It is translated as CASSERAHHLHF.

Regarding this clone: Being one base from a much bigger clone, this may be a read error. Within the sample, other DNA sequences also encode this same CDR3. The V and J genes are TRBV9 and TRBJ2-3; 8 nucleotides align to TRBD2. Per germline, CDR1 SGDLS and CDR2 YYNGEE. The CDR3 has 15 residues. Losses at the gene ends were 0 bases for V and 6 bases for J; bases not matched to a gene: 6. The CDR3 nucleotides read TGTGCCAGCAGCGTAGTAGCCAGCGGGGGTGATACGCAGTATTTT. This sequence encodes CASSVVASGGDTQYF.

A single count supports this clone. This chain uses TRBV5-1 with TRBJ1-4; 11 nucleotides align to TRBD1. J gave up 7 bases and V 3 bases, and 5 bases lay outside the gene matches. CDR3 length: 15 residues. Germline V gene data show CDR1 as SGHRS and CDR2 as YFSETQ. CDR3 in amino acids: CASSSGQGAGEKLFF. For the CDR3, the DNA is TGCGCCAGCAGCTCCGGACAGGGGGCAGGTGAAAAACTGTTTTTT.

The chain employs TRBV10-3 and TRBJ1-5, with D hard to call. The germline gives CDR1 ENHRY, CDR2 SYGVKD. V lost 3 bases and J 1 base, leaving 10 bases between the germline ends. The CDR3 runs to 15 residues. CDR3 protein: CAISEGPPSNQPQHF. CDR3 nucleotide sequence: TGTGCCATCAGTGAAGGGCCCCCGAGCAATCAGCCCCAGCATTTT.

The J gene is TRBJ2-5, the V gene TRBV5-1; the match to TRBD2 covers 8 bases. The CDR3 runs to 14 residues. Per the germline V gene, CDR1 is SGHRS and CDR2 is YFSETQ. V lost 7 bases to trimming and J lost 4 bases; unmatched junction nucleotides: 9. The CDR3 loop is CASQPSGRGETQYF. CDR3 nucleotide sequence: TGCGCCAGCCAACCCTCCGGGAGGGGAGAGACCCAGTACTTC.

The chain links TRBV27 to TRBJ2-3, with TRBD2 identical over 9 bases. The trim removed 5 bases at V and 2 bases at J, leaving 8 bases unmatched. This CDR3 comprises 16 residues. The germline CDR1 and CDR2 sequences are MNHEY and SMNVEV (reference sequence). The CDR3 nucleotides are TGTGCCAGCAGTCCCGTAGCGGGGGCCTTCACAGATACGCAGTATTTT. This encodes CASSPVAGAFTDTQYF.

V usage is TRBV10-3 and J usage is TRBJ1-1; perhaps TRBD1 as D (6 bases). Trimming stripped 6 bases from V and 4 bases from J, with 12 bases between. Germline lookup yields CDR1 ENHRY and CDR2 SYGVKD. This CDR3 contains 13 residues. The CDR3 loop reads CAISLEGGTEAFF. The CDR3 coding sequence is TGTGCCATCAGCCTGGAAGGGGGCACTGAAGCTTTCTTT.

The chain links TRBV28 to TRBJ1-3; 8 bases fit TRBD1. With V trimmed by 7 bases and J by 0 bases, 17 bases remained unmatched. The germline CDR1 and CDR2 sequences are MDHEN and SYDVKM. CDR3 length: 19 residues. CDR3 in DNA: TGTGCCAGCAACAGCATTGGACAGGGCTCTCCGTACTCTGGAAACACCATATATTTT. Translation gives CASNSIGQGSPYSGNTIYF.

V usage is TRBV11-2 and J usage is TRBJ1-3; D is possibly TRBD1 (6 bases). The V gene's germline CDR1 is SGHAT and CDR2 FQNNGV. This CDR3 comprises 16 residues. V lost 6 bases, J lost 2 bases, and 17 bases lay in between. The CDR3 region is CASRTLGGLPGNTIYF. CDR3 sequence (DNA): TGTGCCAGCAGGACATTGGGGGGCCTGCCTGGAAACACCATATATTTT.

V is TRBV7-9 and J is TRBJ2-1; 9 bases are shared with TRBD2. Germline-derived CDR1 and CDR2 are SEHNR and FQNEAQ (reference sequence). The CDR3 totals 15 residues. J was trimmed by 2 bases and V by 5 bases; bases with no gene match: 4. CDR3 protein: CASSQTSGPYNEQFF. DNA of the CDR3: TGTGCCAGCAGCCAAACTAGCGGGCCCTACAATGAGCAGTTCTTC.

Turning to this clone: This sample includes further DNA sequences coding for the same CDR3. The CDR3 DNA is TGCGCCAGCAGCCAAGAGGGGGGAGGCAATCAGCCCCAGCATTTT. Protein: CASSQEGGGNQPQHF. The chain carries TRBV4-1 and TRBJ1-5; the D gene is possibly TRBD1 (5 bases). V was shortened by 0 bases and J by 2 bases, with 8 bases between the two germline ends. The CDR3 runs 15 residues. From germline, CDR1 is MGHRA and CDR2 YSYEKL.